This TCR beta chain was observed in a study of blood T cell repertoires in COVID-19. CDR1 is SGDLS and CDR2 is YYNGEE in the germline V gene. V was cut by 0 bases and J by 2 bases, with 7 bases left in between. This CDR3 contains 14 residues. Libraries were prepared by immunoSEQ multiplex PCR; TCRdb keeps only in-frame clonotypes and omits some of them. This table holds approximately 250,000 clones, approximately 91% found once. The chain employs TRBV9 and TRBJ2-3; D is ambiguous. The sequence derives from a man younger than 40 with COVID-19, enrolled during active disease. The sequenced sample consisted of peripheral blood. Here the CDR3 reads CASSVVASTDTQYF. For the CDR3, the DNA is TGTGCCAGCAGCGTAGTGGCTTCCACAGATACGCAGTATTTT.